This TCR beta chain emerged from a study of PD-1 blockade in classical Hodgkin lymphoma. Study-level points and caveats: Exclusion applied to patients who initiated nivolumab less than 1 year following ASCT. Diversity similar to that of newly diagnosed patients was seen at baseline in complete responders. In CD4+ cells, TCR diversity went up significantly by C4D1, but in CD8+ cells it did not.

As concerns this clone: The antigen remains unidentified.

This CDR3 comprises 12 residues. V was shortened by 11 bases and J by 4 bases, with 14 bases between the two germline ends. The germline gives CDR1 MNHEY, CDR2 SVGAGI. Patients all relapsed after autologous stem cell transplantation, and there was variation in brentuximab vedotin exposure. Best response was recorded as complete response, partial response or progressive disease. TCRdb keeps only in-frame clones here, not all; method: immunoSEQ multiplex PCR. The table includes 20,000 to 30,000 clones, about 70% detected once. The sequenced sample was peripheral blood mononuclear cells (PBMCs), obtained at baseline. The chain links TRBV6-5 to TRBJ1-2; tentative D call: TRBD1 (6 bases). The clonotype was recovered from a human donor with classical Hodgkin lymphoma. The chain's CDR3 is CAGGGGFYGYTF. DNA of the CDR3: TGTGCCGGAGGGGGGGGTTTCTATGGCTACACCTTC.